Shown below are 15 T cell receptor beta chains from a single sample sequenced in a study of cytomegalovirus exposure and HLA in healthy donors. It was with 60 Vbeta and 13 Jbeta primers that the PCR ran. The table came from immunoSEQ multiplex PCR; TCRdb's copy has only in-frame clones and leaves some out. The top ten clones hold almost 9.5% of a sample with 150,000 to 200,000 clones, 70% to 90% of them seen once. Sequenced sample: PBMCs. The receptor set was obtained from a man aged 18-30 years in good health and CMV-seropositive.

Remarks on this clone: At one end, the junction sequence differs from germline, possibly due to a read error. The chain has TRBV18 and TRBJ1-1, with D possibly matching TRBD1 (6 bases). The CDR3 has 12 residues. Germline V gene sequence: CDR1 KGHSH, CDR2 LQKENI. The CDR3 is CASSPGGPEAFF. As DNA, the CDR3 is TGTGCCAGCTCCCCCGGGGGGCCTGAGGCTTTCTTT.

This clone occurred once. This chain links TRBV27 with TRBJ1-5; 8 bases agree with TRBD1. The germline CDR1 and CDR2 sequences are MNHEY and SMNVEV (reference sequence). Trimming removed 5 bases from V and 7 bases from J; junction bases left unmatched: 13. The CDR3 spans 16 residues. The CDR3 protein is CASSPHIGTGGQPQHF. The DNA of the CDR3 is TGTGCCAGCAGTCCCCACATTGGGACAGGTGGACAGCCCCAGCATTTT.

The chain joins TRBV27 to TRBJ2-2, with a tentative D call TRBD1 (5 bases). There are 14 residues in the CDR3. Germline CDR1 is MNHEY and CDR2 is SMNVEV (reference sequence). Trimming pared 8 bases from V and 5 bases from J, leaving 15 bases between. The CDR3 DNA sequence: TGTGCCAGCCGCATGTCCGACAGAACCGGGGAGCTGTTTTTT. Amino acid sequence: CASRMSDRTGELFF.

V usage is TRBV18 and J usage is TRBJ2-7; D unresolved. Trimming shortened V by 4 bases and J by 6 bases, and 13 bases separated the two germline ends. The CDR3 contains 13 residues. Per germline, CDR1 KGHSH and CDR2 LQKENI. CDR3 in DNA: TGTGCCAGCTCACTTTACCCACAGTTCGAGCAGTACTTC. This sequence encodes CASSLYPQFEQYF.

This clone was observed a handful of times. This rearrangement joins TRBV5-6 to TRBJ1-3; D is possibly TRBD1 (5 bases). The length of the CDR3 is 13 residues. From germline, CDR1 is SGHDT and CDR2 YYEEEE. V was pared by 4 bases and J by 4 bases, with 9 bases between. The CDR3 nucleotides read TGTGCCAGCAGCAGGGGTCCGGGAAACACCATATATTTT. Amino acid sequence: CASSRGPGNTIYF.

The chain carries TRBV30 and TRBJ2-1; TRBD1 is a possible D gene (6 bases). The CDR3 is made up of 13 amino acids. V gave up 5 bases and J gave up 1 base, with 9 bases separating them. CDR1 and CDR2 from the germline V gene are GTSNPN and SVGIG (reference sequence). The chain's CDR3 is CAWDQGSYNEQFF. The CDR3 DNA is TGTGCCTGGGATCAGGGGTCCTACAATGAGCAGTTCTTC.

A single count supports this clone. CDR3 amino acids: CASSVGGGPNNEQFF. The CDR3 bases are TGTGCCAGCAGCGTAGGCGGGGGACCCAACAATGAGCAGTTCTTC. The chain couples TRBV9 to TRBJ2-1; 7 bases are a match to TRBD2. The junction had 5 bases not matched to a gene; V was cut back by 0 bases and J by 5 bases. The CDR3 consists of 15 residues. Germline CDR1 is SGDLS and CDR2 is YYNGEE.

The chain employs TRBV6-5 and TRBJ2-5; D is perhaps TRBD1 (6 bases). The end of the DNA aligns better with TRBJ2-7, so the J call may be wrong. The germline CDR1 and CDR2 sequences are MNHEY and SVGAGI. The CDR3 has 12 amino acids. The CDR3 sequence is CASSPRGYEQYF. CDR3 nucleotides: TGTGCCAGCAGCCCCAGGGGCTACGAGCAGTACTTC.

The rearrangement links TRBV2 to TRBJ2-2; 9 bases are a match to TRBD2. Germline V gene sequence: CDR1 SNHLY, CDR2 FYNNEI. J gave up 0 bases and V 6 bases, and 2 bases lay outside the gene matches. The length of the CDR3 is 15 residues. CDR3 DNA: TGTGCCAGCAGGGAGCGGGGGGCGAACACCGGGGAGCTGTTTTTT. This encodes CASRERGANTGELFF.

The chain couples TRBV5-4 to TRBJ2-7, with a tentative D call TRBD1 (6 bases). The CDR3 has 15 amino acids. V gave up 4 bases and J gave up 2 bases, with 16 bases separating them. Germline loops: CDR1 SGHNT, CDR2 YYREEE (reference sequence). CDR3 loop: CASSLIDRSPYEQYF. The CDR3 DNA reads TGTGCCAGCAGCCTAATCGACAGGAGCCCCTACGAGCAGTACTTC.

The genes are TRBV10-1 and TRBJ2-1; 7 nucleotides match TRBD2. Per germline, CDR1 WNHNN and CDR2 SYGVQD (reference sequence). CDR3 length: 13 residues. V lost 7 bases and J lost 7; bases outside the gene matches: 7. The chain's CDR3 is CASKVGGSNEQFF. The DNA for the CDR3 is TGCGCCAGCAAGGTGGGGGGGTCAAATGAGCAGTTCTTC.

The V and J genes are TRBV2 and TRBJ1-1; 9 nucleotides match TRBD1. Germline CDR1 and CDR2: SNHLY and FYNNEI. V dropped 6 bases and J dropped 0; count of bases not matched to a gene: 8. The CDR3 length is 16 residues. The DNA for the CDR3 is TGTGCCAGCAGGGGGACAGGGCAGTCGGTGAACACTGAAGCTTTCTTT. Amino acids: CASRGTGQSVNTEAFF. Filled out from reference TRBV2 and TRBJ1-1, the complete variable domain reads EPEVTQTPSHQVTQMGQEVILRCVPISNHLYFYWYRQILGQKVEFLVSFYNNEISEKSEIFDDQFSVERPDGSNFTLKIRSTKLEDSAMYFCASRGTGQSVNTEAFFGQGTRLTVV.

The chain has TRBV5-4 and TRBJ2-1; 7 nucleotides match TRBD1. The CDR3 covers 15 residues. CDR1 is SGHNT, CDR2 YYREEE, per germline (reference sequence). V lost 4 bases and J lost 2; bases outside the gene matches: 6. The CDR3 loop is CASSPGTAPYNEQFF. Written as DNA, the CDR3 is TGTGCCAGCAGCCCAGGGACAGCGCCCTACAATGAGCAGTTCTTC.

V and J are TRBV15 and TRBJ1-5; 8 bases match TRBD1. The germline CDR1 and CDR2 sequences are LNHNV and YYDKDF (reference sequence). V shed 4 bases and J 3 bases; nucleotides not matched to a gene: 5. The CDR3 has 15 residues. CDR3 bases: TGTGCCACCAGCACCGCCCAGGGGGCCAATCAGCCCCAGCATTTT. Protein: CATSTAQGANQPQHF.

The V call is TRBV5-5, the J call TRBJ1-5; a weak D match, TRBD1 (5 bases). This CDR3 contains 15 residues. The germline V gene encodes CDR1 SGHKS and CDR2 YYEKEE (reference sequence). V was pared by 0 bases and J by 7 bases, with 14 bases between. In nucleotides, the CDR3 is TGTGCCAGCAGCTTGGGACAGACAATAGGGCAGCCCCAGCATTTT. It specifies CASSLGQTIGQPQHF. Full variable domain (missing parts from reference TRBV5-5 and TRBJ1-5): DAGVTQSPTHLIKTRGQQVTLRCSPISGHKSVSWYQQVLGQGPQFIFQYYEKEERGRGNFPDRFSARQFPNYSSELNVNALLLGDSALYLCASSLGQTIGQPQHFGDGTRLSIL.